Below are 3 T cell receptor beta chains sequenced from a single sample in a study of Graves' ophthalmopathy and Graves' hyperthyroidism (dated by TCRdb to the late 2010s). The data were produced on an Illumina HiSeq 2000. TCR beta CDR3 regions were amplified from RNA transcripts for repertoire sequencing. The first round was an RT-PCR using HTBI primers with the Qiagen OneStep RT-PCR kit, and this first round was followed by a second-round multiplex PCR, then size selection and purification. Using fastp at Q25 and MiXCR, TCRdb reprocessed the public reads and kept productive beta chains. Every entry covers one CDR3 protein and lists the most common genes and DNA from its rows. The sample table holds over a million distinct CDR3 sequences, of which less than 45% were seen once. Approximately 12% of the sample belongs to the ten largest clones. Sequenced input: peripheral blood or thyroid tissue (not recorded which). The receptors come from an adult man with Graves' hyperthyroidism.

This clonotype was seen many times. The chain recombines TRBV12-3 or TRBV12-4 with TRBJ1-2; D uncertain. Deletions cut 3 bases from V and 0 bases from J, with 8 bases between. This CDR3 region has 14 residues. DNA for the CDR3: TGTGCCAGCAGTTTTGTGAGAGCTAACTATGGCTACACCTTC. Amino acid sequence: CASSFVRANYGYTF.

The CDR3 DNA is TGCAGCAGAAGCCACAGGGACACCGGGGAGCTGTTTTTT. Amino acids: CSRSHRDTGELFF. The chain is built from TRBV29-1 and TRBJ2-2; maybe TRBD1 (6 bases). Germline CDR1 SQVTM, CDR2 ANQGSEA. The CDR3 has 13 residues. Trimming removed 8 bases at V and 3 bases at J, with 13 bases between.

Many counts were recorded for this clonotype. The genes are TRBV10-3 and TRBJ1-1; no firm D call. The length of the CDR3 is 11 residues. The germline gives CDR1 ENHRY, CDR2 SYGVKD. V shed 3 bases and J shed 4 bases, with 3 bases lying between them. In DNA, the CDR3 is TGTGCCATCAGTGACAGCACTGAAGCTTTCTTT. It yields the protein CAISDSTEAFF.